This entry lists 19 T cell receptor beta chains sequenced from one sample in a study of tumor-infiltrating lymphocytes in glioblastoma multiforme. Three nested ARM-PCR rounds with V-beta and C-beta primers built TCRB libraries. One entry per CDR3 protein, called by TCRdb with MiXCR from the multiplex PCR reads. The repertoire consists of around 15,000 distinct CDR3 sequences, with 70% to 75% occurring once and the leading ten covering approximately 50%. Sequencing input: brain tumor tissue. These receptors were taken from a male donor with glioblastoma.

This chain joins TRBV4-1 and TRBJ1-6; D uncertain. V lost 9 bases and J lost 8, with 20 bases in between. CDR3 length: 15 residues. From germline, CDR1 is MGHRA and CDR2 YSYEKL. CDR3 loop: CASQNLTSGDSPLHF. In DNA, the CDR3 is TGCGCCAGTCAAAACCTGACATCTGGGGATTCACCCCTCCACTTT.

A remark on this clonotype: Mismatch with germline at one junction end may stem from a read error. The genes are TRBV14 and TRBJ1-1; D possibly corresponds to TRBD1 (6 bases). Germline-derived CDR1 and CDR2 are SGHDN and FVKESK. The CDR3 contains 19 residues. CDR3 DNA: TGTGCCAGAAGCCTAGATTCTTTTAGGGGGATCTTCGTGAACACTGAAGCTTTCTTT. Translating it yields CARSLDSFRGIFVNTEAFF.

The chain has TRBV6-1 and TRBJ2-5; maybe TRBD2 (6 bases). V lost 5 bases and J lost 4, with 17 bases in between. The CDR3 covers 15 residues. The germline CDR1 and CDR2 sequences are MNHNS and SASEGT. The CDR3 is CASSQMAGGSETQYF. The CDR3 nucleotides are TGTGCCAGCAGTCAGATGGCCGGGGGTTCAGAGACCCAGTACTTC.

The genes are TRBV30 and TRBJ2-3; tentatively, D is TRBD2 (6 bases). The CDR3 length is 12 residues. The germline V gene encodes CDR1 GTSNPN and CDR2 SVGIG (reference sequence). Trimming removed 3 bases from V and 12 bases from J, with 16 bases in between. Here the CDR3 reads CAWSGEDGTQYF. The DNA of the CDR3 is TGTGCCTGGAGCGGGGAGGATGGTACACAGTATTTT.

The V and J genes are TRBV20-1 and TRBJ2-6; D uncertain. This CDR3 has 13 residues. Germline CDR1 DFQATT, CDR2 SNEGSKA (reference sequence). With 5 bases removed from V and 4 bases from J, the gap between germline ends came to 9 bases. Here the CDR3 DNA reads TGCAGTGCTCCCCGAGAGGGGGCCAACGTCCTGACTTTC. It specifies CSAPREGANVLTF.

Concerning this clonotype itself: A much larger clone differs from this one at a single base, so this may be a read error. The chain couples TRBV20-1 to TRBJ1-5, with a tentative D call TRBD1 (5 bases). CDR3 length: 14 residues. The germline V gene encodes CDR1 DFQATT and CDR2 SNEGSKA (reference sequence). Here the CDR3 DNA reads TGCAGTGCTCGGGGGGATTCTAGCAGTCAGCCCCAGCATTTT. It encodes CSARGDSSSQPQHF.

On this clonotype itself: This sequence may be a read error, since a much larger clone differs from it by one base. Written as DNA, the CDR3 is TGTGCCAGCTTAGATAAGGGGAATGAGCAGTTCTTC. Protein: CASLDKGNEQFF. The chain is built from TRBV11-2 and TRBJ2-1; possibly TRBD1 for D (5 bases). CDR3 length equals 12 residues. V was trimmed by 8 bases and J by 7 bases, leaving 12 bases between them. The germline V gene has CDR1 SGHAT and CDR2 FQNNGV.

About this clonotype itself: The junction does not match germline at one end; this may be a read error. DNA of the CDR3: TGTGCCAGCATCTTGGGCGGGGGGACCTCCTACAAAGAGCAGTTCTTC. Translating gives CASILGGGTSYKEQFF. V usage is TRBV11-3 and J usage is TRBJ2-1, with 8 nucleotides matching TRBD2. This CDR3 comprises 16 residues. Germline CDR1 SGHNT, CDR2 YENEEA.

The chain links TRBV5-1 to TRBJ1-1; D is uncertain. The CDR3 consists of 13 residues. CDR1 is SGHRS and CDR2 is YFSETQ in the germline V gene. Trimming took off 5 bases at V and 4 bases at J, with 12 bases between the two ends. The CDR3 DNA reads TGCGCCAGCAGTAGGCAGCGGGGCACTGAAGCTTTCTTT. Translating gives CASSRQRGTEAFF.

The CDR3 nucleotides read TGTGCCAGCGCGATGCACAGGGGAAACACCTACAATGAGCAGTTCTTC. It yields the protein CASAMHRGNTYNEQFF. The chain has TRBV12-3 or TRBV12-4 and TRBJ2-1; 7 bases match TRBD1. Trimming took 8 bases from V and 2 from J; bases not matched to a gene: 12. The CDR3 consists of 16 residues.

Remarks on this clonotype: Relative to the germline gene, one junction end is altered; a read error may explain this. The CDR3 nucleotides are TGTGCCAGCAGCTTACAACTAGCGGCTTCCTACAAGCATTACTTC. This translates into CASSLQLAASYKHYF. This chain joins TRBV11-2 and TRBJ2-7, with 8 nucleotides matching TRBD2. Germline-derived CDR1 and CDR2 are SGHAT and FQNNGV. This CDR3 region has 15 residues.

The gene calls are TRBV11-2 and TRBJ2-2; 7 positions agree with TRBD2. CDR1 is SGHAT and CDR2 is FQNNGV in the germline V gene. V lost 7 bases and J lost 2; bases outside the gene matches: 22. The CDR3 covers 20 residues. Here the CDR3 reads CASTPSLCQALAVNTGELFF. CDR3 in DNA: TGTGCCAGCACCCCCTCACTCTGCCAAGCGCTAGCGGTAAACACCGGGGAGCTGTTTTTT.

About this clonotype itself: A much larger clone lies a single base off, so this may be a read error. The chain uses TRBV18 and TRBJ2-6; D is possibly TRBD1 (5 bases). The germline V gene encodes CDR1 KGHSH and CDR2 LQKENI. CDR3 length: 14 residues. The CDR3 sequence: CASYDSSGTNVLTF. Written as DNA, the CDR3 is TGTGCCAGCTACGACAGCTCTGGGACCAACGTCCTGACTTTC.

This clonotype was picked up a small number of times. The chain links TRBV6-6 to TRBJ1-5; 9 nucleotides align to TRBD1. V dropped 9 bases and J dropped 6; count of bases not matched to a gene: 9. CDR1 and CDR2 from the germline V gene are MNHNY and SVGAGI (reference sequence). The CDR3 is 14 amino acids. The DNA of the CDR3 is TGTGCCAGTGAACCGGGACAGGGTCTTCAGCCCCAGCATTTT. This codes for CASEPGQGLQPQHF.

This clonotype was seen once. The rearrangement uses TRBV29-1 and TRBJ1-1; D gene uncertain. Germline V lookup: CDR1 SQVTM, CDR2 ANQGSEA. The CDR3 contains 13 residues. The germline V and J ends were trimmed by 6 bases and 0 bases, with 11 bases remaining between them. CDR3 sequence reads: CSVLPRMNTEAFF. The CDR3 DNA follows: TGCAGCGTCTTGCCTCGAATGAACACTGAAGCTTTCTTT.

The chain uses TRBV29-1 and TRBJ2-1; 7 nucleotides line up with TRBD2. The CDR3 covers 14 residues. With V trimmed by 3 bases and J by 7 bases, 9 bases remained unmatched. Germline CDR1 SQVTM, CDR2 ANQGSEA. For the CDR3, the DNA is TGCAGCGTTGACGGGGTAGCGGGCCGTAATGAGCAGTTCTTC. This gives the protein CSVDGVAGRNEQFF.

This clonotype is classed as medium-sized. This rearrangement joins TRBV20-1 to TRBJ2-5; 7 nucleotides align to TRBD2. Per the germline V gene, CDR1 is DFQATT and CDR2 is SNEGSKA (reference sequence). The CDR3 consists of 14 residues. With 4 bases clipped from V and 1 base from J, the junction kept 6 bases outside the gene matches. The CDR3 DNA is TGCAGTGCTAAGCGGGGACTGACCCAAGAGACCCAGTACTTC. Translated, it gives CSAKRGLTQETQYF.

As for this clonotype: The junction departs from the called germline gene at one end, perhaps through a read error. The rearrangement uses TRBV4-2 and TRBJ2-7; 11 positions match TRBD1. The length of the CDR3 is 17 residues. From germline, CDR1 is LGHNA and CDR2 YNFKEQ. CDR3 DNA sequence: TGTGCCAGCGGCCAAGAGGGGACAGGGGGGGGCTCCTACGAGCAGTACTTC. Translation gives CASGQEGTGGGSYEQYF.

Regarding this clonotype: Given the absence of the conserved phenylalanine or tryptophan at the CDR3 end, a read error is likely. The rearrangement joins TRBV13 to TRBJ2-1; the D gene is possibly TRBD2 (6 bases). CDR3 length equals 16 residues. Per the germline V gene, CDR1 is PRHDT and CDR2 is FYEKMQ (reference sequence). The CDR3 spells CDSSLDASTTGDEQFL. In DNA form, the CDR3 reads TGTGACAGCAGCTTAGACGCTAGCACGACGGGGGATGAGCAGTTCTTA.